This is a list of T cell receptor beta chains from one sample in a study of T-cell reconstitution after alpha-beta-depleted transplantation in children. Using its own MiXCR run on the PCR reads, TCRdb lists one record per CDR3 protein. The sample yields some 550,000 distinct CDR3 sequences, approximately 22% seen once. The specimen was PBMCs, mostly from graft donor cells, collected 360 days after TCRalphabeta/CD19-depleted stem cell transplant. These receptors all come from a boy younger than two who had a stem cell transplant for acute myeloid leukemia, so the T cells may come from the graft donor. CDR3s include the opening cysteine and the closing phenylalanine or tryptophan. A D gene is named only where the DNA matches it firmly. Only some rows state a clone size, as once, few, many or a class for expanded clones.

d_call: NA
v_call: TRBV4-3
clone_size: many
j_call: TRBJ2-1
cdr3_aa: CASSQGGTPYNEQFF
cdr3_nt: TGCGCCAGCAGCCAAGGAGGCACCCCATACAATGAGCAGTTCTTC

d_call: NA
v_call: TRBV20-1
clone_size: NA
j_call: TRBJ1-5
cdr3_aa: CSARAPGVGRNQPQHF
cdr3_nt: TGCAGTGCTAGAGCCCCTGGGGTTGGAAGAAATCAGCCCCAGCATTTT

d_call: TRBD2
v_call: TRBV20-1
clone_size: few
j_call: TRBJ2-3
cdr3_aa: CSAPSVGGADTQYF
cdr3_nt: TGCAGTGCCCCGTCGGTGGGGGGGGCAGATACGCAGTATTTT

d_call: NA
v_call: TRBV5-5
clone_size: many
j_call: TRBJ2-2
cdr3_aa: CASSLVSRGTGELFF
cdr3_nt: TGTGCCAGCAGCTTGGTCAGCCGGGGGACCGGGGAGCTGTTTTTT

d_call: NA
v_call: TRBV7-3
clone_size: NA
j_call: TRBJ2-1
cdr3_aa: CASSLVPGQPSSYNEQFF
cdr3_nt: TGTGCCAGCAGCTTAGTCCCCGGACAGCCTAGCTCCTACAATGAGCAGTTCTTC

d_call: NA
v_call: TRBV7-9
clone_size: NA
j_call: TRBJ1-2
cdr3_aa: CASSRQTDSPYGYTF
cdr3_nt: TGTGCCAGCAGCCGACAGACGGACTCCCCATATGGCTACACCTTC

d_call: NA
v_call: TRBV5-5
clone_size: few
j_call: TRBJ1-6
cdr3_aa: CASSPRRVGSPLHF
cdr3_nt: TGTGCCAGCAGCCCTCGCAGGGTAGGATCACCCCTCCACTTT

d_call: NA
v_call: TRBV5-1
clone_size: NA
j_call: TRBJ2-4
cdr3_aa: CASSLDRQAKNIQYF
cdr3_nt: TGCGCCAGCAGCTTGGACAGGCAGGCCAAAAACATTCAGTACTTC

d_call: NA
v_call: TRBV12-3/TRBV12-4
clone_size: NA
j_call: TRBJ2-3
cdr3_aa: CASSPPTLMAGTDTQYF
cdr3_nt: TGTGCCAGCAGTCCCCCGACCCTTATGGCGGGCACAGATACGCAGTATTTT

d_call: NA
v_call: TRBV29-1
clone_size: many
j_call: TRBJ1-2
cdr3_aa: CSVEGRPGYGYTF
cdr3_nt: TGCAGCGTTGAAGGTCGACCTGGCTATGGCTACACCTTC

d_call: NA
v_call: TRBV29-1
clone_size: many
j_call: TRBJ2-1
cdr3_aa: CSVDGGDGSYNEQFF
cdr3_nt: TGCAGCGTTGACGGAGGGGACGGCTCCTACAATGAGCAGTTCTTC

d_call: NA
v_call: TRBV5-1
clone_size: many
j_call: TRBJ2-4
cdr3_aa: CASSLNPEGNIQYF
cdr3_nt: TGCGCCAGCAGCTTGAACCCAGAGGGAAACATTCAGTACTTC

d_call: TRBD2
v_call: TRBV15
clone_size: NA
j_call: TRBJ2-1
cdr3_aa: CATSFPPGLPYNEQFF
cdr3_nt: TGTGCCACCAGCTTCCCTCCGGGACTACCCTACAATGAGCAGTTCTTC

d_call: TRBD1
v_call: TRBV29-1
clone_size: few
j_call: TRBJ2-5
cdr3_aa: CSVELQGGQETQYF
cdr3_nt: TGCAGCGTTGAGTTACAGGGGGGCCAAGAGACCCAGTACTTC

d_call: TRBD1
v_call: TRBV5-1
clone_size: few
j_call: TRBJ2-3
cdr3_aa: CASSHRTGGTDTQYF
cdr3_nt: TGCGCCAGCAGCCACCGGACAGGAGGCACAGATACGCAGTATTTT

d_call: NA
v_call: TRBV12-3/TRBV12-4
clone_size: NA
j_call: TRBJ2-3
cdr3_aa: CASSLLEGDTQYF
cdr3_nt: TGTGCCAGCAGTCTGCTAGAAGGAGATACGCAGTATTTT

d_call: NA
v_call: TRBV6-5
clone_size: NA
j_call: TRBJ2-3
cdr3_aa: CASSLEKRDTQYF
cdr3_nt: TGTGCCAGCAGTCTCGAAAAGAGGGATACGCAGTATTTT

d_call: NA
v_call: TRBV10-3
clone_size: many
j_call: TRBJ2-5
cdr3_aa: CAISGGTLETQYF
cdr3_nt: TGTGCCATCAGTGGGGGGACCTTAGAGACCCAGTACTTC

d_call: NA
v_call: TRBV18
clone_size: NA
j_call: TRBJ1-1
cdr3_aa: CASSPGSGGTEAFF
cdr3_nt: TGTGCCAGCTCACCGGGGTCCGGTGGCACTGAAGCTTTCTTT

d_call: NA
v_call: TRBV20-1
clone_size: many
j_call: TRBJ2-7
cdr3_aa: CSAQLPLGTYEQYF
cdr3_nt: TGCAGTGCTCAATTACCACTCGGGACCTACGAGCAGTACTTC

d_call: NA
v_call: TRBV20-1
clone_size: many
j_call: TRBJ1-6
cdr3_aa: CSARLNTGPLHF
cdr3_nt: TGCAGTGCTAGACTTAACACAGGGCCCCTCCACTTT

d_call: NA
v_call: TRBV11-1
clone_size: many
j_call: TRBJ2-5
cdr3_aa: CASSLYRSRETQYF
cdr3_nt: TGTGCCAGCAGCTTATATCGCTCGCGAGAGACCCAGTACTTC

d_call: NA
v_call: TRBV24-1
clone_size: NA
j_call: TRBJ2-2
cdr3_aa: CATSDTGNTGELFF
cdr3_nt: TGTGCCACCAGTGATACGGGGAACACCGGGGAGCTGTTTTTT

d_call: NA
v_call: TRBV6-1
clone_size: many
j_call: TRBJ1-3
cdr3_aa: CASEPSGQPSGNTIYF
cdr3_nt: TGTGCCAGCGAACCCTCGGGGCAGCCCTCTGGAAACACCATATATTTT

d_call: NA
v_call: TRBV6-1
clone_size: NA
j_call: TRBJ1-5
cdr3_aa: CASSPLGSHQPQHF
cdr3_nt: TGTGCCAGCAGCCCCCTGGGGAGCCATCAGCCCCAGCATTTT

d_call: TRBD2
v_call: TRBV2
clone_size: NA
j_call: TRBJ2-3
cdr3_aa: CASNHRLRTSGGARADTQYF
cdr3_nt: TGTGCCAGCAACCATCGGTTACGGACTAGCGGGGGGGCTCGTGCAGATACGCAGTATTTT

d_call: NA
v_call: TRBV29-1
clone_size: many
j_call: TRBJ1-2
cdr3_aa: CSVDGYTF
cdr3_nt: TGCAGCGTTGACGGCTACACCTTC

d_call: NA
v_call: TRBV11-2
clone_size: NA
j_call: TRBJ2-5
cdr3_aa: CASSFPGDYQETQYF
cdr3_nt: TGTGCCAGCAGCTTTCCGGGGGACTACCAAGAGACCCAGTACTTC

d_call: NA
v_call: TRBV27
clone_size: NA
j_call: TRBJ2-5
cdr3_aa: CASGPGAWGRSLQETQYF
cdr3_nt: TGTGCCAGCGGGCCGGGTGCGTGGGGACGTAGCCTCCAAGAGACCCAGTACTTC

d_call: NA
v_call: TRBV20-1
clone_size: NA
j_call: TRBJ2-2
cdr3_aa: CSASGRGVGTGELFF
cdr3_nt: TGCAGTGCTAGTGGCCGCGGTGTAGGGACCGGGGAGCTGTTTTTT

d_call: TRBD2
v_call: TRBV20-1
clone_size: many
j_call: TRBJ2-5
cdr3_aa: CSARDGGALETQYF
cdr3_nt: TGCAGTGCTAGAGACGGGGGGGCCCTGGAGACCCAGTACTTC

d_call: NA
v_call: TRBV12-3/TRBV12-4
clone_size: many
j_call: TRBJ2-7
cdr3_aa: CASSFVLGTGNSYEQYF
cdr3_nt: TGTGCCAGCAGTTTCGTCTTGGGCACCGGGAACTCCTACGAGCAGTACTTC

d_call: NA
v_call: TRBV12-3/TRBV12-4
clone_size: NA
j_call: TRBJ1-1
cdr3_aa: CASSRGGALEAFF
cdr3_nt: TGTGCCAGCAGTCGGGGGGGCGCTTTAGAAGCTTTCTTT

d_call: NA
v_call: TRBV25-1
clone_size: few
j_call: TRBJ2-5
cdr3_aa: CASSEYKRQETQYF
cdr3_nt: TGTGCCAGCAGTGAATACAAACGGCAAGAGACCCAGTACTTC

d_call: NA
v_call: TRBV5-6
clone_size: few
j_call: TRBJ2-3
cdr3_aa: CASSWGFRGSRTDTQYF
cdr3_nt: TGTGCCAGCAGCTGGGGCTTCAGGGGCTCGCGCACAGATACGCAGTATTTT

d_call: TRBD1
v_call: TRBV29-1
clone_size: many
j_call: TRBJ2-1
cdr3_aa: CSVGLTGGPWQFF
cdr3_nt: TGCAGCGTTGGCTTGACAGGGGGCCCATGGCAGTTCTTC

d_call: NA
v_call: TRBV6-2/TRBV6-3
clone_size: NA
j_call: TRBJ2-5
cdr3_aa: CASRAANVKETQYF
cdr3_nt: TGTGCCAGCAGGGCCGCCAACGTCAAAGAGACCCAGTACTTC

d_call: NA
v_call: TRBV9
clone_size: NA
j_call: TRBJ2-2
cdr3_aa: CASSVAGGRGTGELFF
cdr3_nt: TGTGCCAGCAGCGTAGCCGGGGGGAGGGGGACCGGGGAGCTGTTTTTT

d_call: NA
v_call: TRBV6-1
clone_size: few
j_call: TRBJ2-1
cdr3_aa: CASSALMASYNEQFF
cdr3_nt: TGTGCCAGCAGTGCCCTGATGGCCTCCTACAATGAGCAGTTCTTC

d_call: NA
v_call: TRBV4-3
clone_size: many
j_call: TRBJ2-1
cdr3_aa: CASSQDTSRQFF
cdr3_nt: TGCGCCAGCAGCCAAGATACTAGTCGGCAGTTCTTC

d_call: NA
v_call: TRBV6-2/TRBV6-3
clone_size: NA
j_call: TRBJ2-1
cdr3_aa: CASSYFEHDSYNEQFF
cdr3_nt: TGTGCCAGCAGTTACTTCGAACACGACTCCTACAATGAGCAGTTCTTC

d_call: NA
v_call: TRBV15
clone_size: NA
j_call: TRBJ2-2
cdr3_aa: CATSSGFTGELFF
cdr3_nt: TGTGCCACCAGCTCAGGGTTCACCGGGGAGCTGTTTTTT

d_call: NA
v_call: TRBV29-1
clone_size: NA
j_call: TRBJ1-3
cdr3_aa: CSVNLNGGSGNTIYF
cdr3_nt: TGCAGCGTTAACTTGAATGGGGGAAGCGGAAACACCATATATTTT

d_call: TRBD1
v_call: TRBV6-1
clone_size: NA
j_call: TRBJ2-2
cdr3_aa: CASSMHRGSNTGELFF
cdr3_nt: TGTGCCAGCAGTATGCACAGGGGATCGAACACCGGGGAGCTGTTTTTT

d_call: NA
v_call: TRBV12-3/TRBV12-4
clone_size: many
j_call: TRBJ2-1
cdr3_aa: CASSPPGAYRVIEQFF
cdr3_nt: TGTGCCAGCAGTCCACCTGGGGCCTACAGGGTTATTGAGCAGTTCTTC

d_call: NA
v_call: TRBV7-2
clone_size: many
j_call: TRBJ2-7
cdr3_aa: CASSFPGSYEQYF
cdr3_nt: TGTGCCAGCAGCTTCCCGGGTAGTTACGAGCAGTACTTC

d_call: NA
v_call: TRBV25-1
clone_size: NA
j_call: TRBJ1-6
cdr3_aa: CASSVGGNSYNSPLHF
cdr3_nt: TGTGCCAGCAGTGTGGGGGGGAATTCGTATAATTCACCCCTCCACTTT

d_call: TRBD2
v_call: TRBV4-1
clone_size: once
j_call: TRBJ2-1
cdr3_aa: CASSRSGTSLSSYNEQFF
cdr3_nt: TGCGCCAGCAGCCGAAGCGGGACTAGCCTGAGCTCCTACAATGAGCAGTTCTTC

d_call: NA
v_call: TRBV12-3/TRBV12-4
clone_size: NA
j_call: TRBJ2-1
cdr3_aa: CASSDSGRQNEQFF
cdr3_nt: TGTGCCAGCAGTGATAGCGGCAGACAAAATGAGCAGTTCTTC

d_call: NA
v_call: TRBV10-1
clone_size: NA
j_call: TRBJ2-2
cdr3_aa: CASSDGHLTGELFF
cdr3_nt: TGCGCCAGCAGTGATGGACACCTGACCGGGGAGCTGTTTTTT

d_call: NA
v_call: TRBV12-3/TRBV12-4
clone_size: few
j_call: TRBJ1-1
cdr3_aa: CASSLGGAVAFF
cdr3_nt: TGTGCCAGCAGTTTAGGGGGAGCCGTTGCTTTCTTT

d_call: TRBD1
v_call: TRBV5-6
clone_size: few
j_call: TRBJ1-1
cdr3_aa: CASSLQGAFPTEAFF
cdr3_nt: TGTGCCAGCAGCTTGCAGGGGGCTTTCCCCACTGAAGCTTTCTTT

d_call: TRBD1
v_call: TRBV6-5
clone_size: few
j_call: TRBJ1-2
cdr3_aa: CASSYRGTGAYGYTF
cdr3_nt: TGTGCCAGCAGTTACCGCGGGACAGGAGCCTATGGCTACACCTTC

d_call: NA
v_call: TRBV2
clone_size: few
j_call: TRBJ2-2
cdr3_aa: CASSEVGMGANTGELFF
cdr3_nt: TGTGCCAGCAGTGAGGTCGGGATGGGTGCGAACACCGGGGAGCTGTTTTTT

d_call: TRBD1
v_call: TRBV3-1
clone_size: many
j_call: TRBJ2-1
cdr3_aa: CASGDRVNNEQFF
cdr3_nt: TGTGCCAGCGGGGACAGGGTCAACAATGAGCAGTTCTTC

d_call: NA
v_call: TRBV20-1
clone_size: NA
j_call: TRBJ1-2
cdr3_aa: CSATFAASANYGYTF
cdr3_nt: TGCAGTGCTACCTTCGCGGCCTCAGCTAACTATGGCTACACCTTC

d_call: NA
v_call: TRBV20-1
clone_size: few
j_call: TRBJ1-3
cdr3_aa: CSASRRKNPGNTIYF
cdr3_nt: TGCAGTGCTAGTCGACGGAAAAACCCTGGAAACACCATATATTTT

d_call: NA
v_call: TRBV20-1
clone_size: NA
j_call: TRBJ1-1
cdr3_aa: CSALDRRNTEAFF
cdr3_nt: TGCAGTGCTCTCGACAGGAGGAACACTGAAGCTTTCTTT

d_call: NA
v_call: TRBV20-1
clone_size: few
j_call: TRBJ1-1
cdr3_aa: CSARTGPNTEAFF
cdr3_nt: TGCAGTGCTAGAACAGGGCCGAACACTGAAGCTTTCTTT

d_call: NA
v_call: TRBV6-5
clone_size: few
j_call: TRBJ2-3
cdr3_aa: CASSYSMTGSSTDTQYF
cdr3_nt: TGTGCCAGCAGTTACTCAATGACAGGTTCGAGCACAGATACGCAGTATTTT